Below are 21 T cell receptor beta chains sequenced from a single sample in a study of cytomegalovirus exposure and HLA in healthy donors. Both 60 Vbeta primers and 13 Jbeta primers went into the PCR. Measured with immunoSEQ multiplex PCR; TCRdb has only the in-frame clones, and not every one. This table has around 230,000 clones, 85% appearing once. The sequencing input was PBMCs. The source is a girl aged 2-15 years in good health and CMV-seronegative.

The rearrangement uses TRBV7-9 and TRBJ2-5; possible D gene TRBD2, 5 bases. In germline, CDR1 is SEHNR, CDR2 FQNEAQ (reference sequence). The CDR3 loop spans 15 amino acids. V lost 6 bases, J lost 0 bases, and 14 bases lay in between. The CDR3 nucleotides read TGTGCCAGCAGTCCCCGGGATCCGTACCAAGAGACCCAGTACTTC. Translated, it gives CASSPRDPYQETQYF.

The chain combines TRBV5-4 with TRBJ1-5, with a tentative D call TRBD1 (5 bases). CDR3 length: 14 amino acids. Between the trimmed V and J ends, which lost 0 bases and 7 bases, there was a span of 11 bases. In germline, CDR1 is SGHNT, CDR2 YYREEE (reference sequence). The CDR3 DNA reads as TGTGCCAGCAGCTTGGAAGGGGCAAGGCAGCCCCAGCATTTT. Translation gives CASSLEGARQPQHF.

The rearrangement uses TRBV19 and TRBJ1-1; unclear D gene. Trimming stripped 10 bases from V and 6 bases from J, with 21 bases between. Per the germline V gene, CDR1 is LNHDA and CDR2 is SQIVND (reference sequence). The CDR3 contains 14 residues. In nucleotides, the CDR3 is TGTGCCACCCGATACGGAGGGCTGGGCCCTGAAGCTTTCTTT. This codes for CATRYGGLGPEAFF.

This clone was counted a single time. The chain combines TRBV11-2 with TRBJ1-1; D perhaps matches TRBD1 (5 bases). The CDR3 has 16 residues. In germline, CDR1 is SGHAT, CDR2 FQNNGV. The germline V and J ends were trimmed by 6 bases and 1 base, with 18 bases remaining between them. For the CDR3, the DNA is TGTGCCAGCAGTCGGGATTGGGGGGTTAAGAACACTGAAGCTTTCTTT. Translation gives CASSRDWGVKNTEAFF.

The V gene is TRBV7-9, the J gene TRBJ1-3, with unresolved D. This CDR3 spans 14 amino acids. CDR1 SEHNR and CDR2 FQNEAQ come from the germline V gene (reference sequence). V was clipped by 5 bases and J by 8 bases, with 16 bases between them. The CDR3 loop reads CASSRDLREYTIYF. CDR3 DNA sequence: TGTGCCAGCAGCCGCGATCTGAGGGAGTACACCATATATTTT.

The V and J genes are TRBV9 and TRBJ1-4, with D uncertain. CDR1 and CDR2 from the germline V gene are SGDLS and YYNGEE. V was trimmed by 0 bases and J by 7 bases, leaving 10 bases between them. This CDR3 region has 14 residues. CDR3 loop: CASSVAPVSEKLFF. In DNA, the CDR3 is TGTGCCAGCAGCGTAGCTCCAGTCAGTGAAAAACTGTTTTTT.

The J gene is TRBJ1-2, the V gene TRBV6-1; TRBD1 agrees at 7 bases. Germline CDR1 reads MNHNS; CDR2 reads SASEGT. V lost 6 bases to trimming and J lost 8 bases; unmatched junction nucleotides: 0. The CDR3 covers 10 residues. The DNA of the CDR3 is TGTGCCAGCAGCAGGGGGGGCTACACCTTC. It codes for CASSRGGYTF.

The chain links TRBV27 to TRBJ1-4; TRBD1 is a possible D gene (6 bases). CDR3 length: 14 amino acids. Germline assignment: CDR1 MNHEY and CDR2 SMNVEV (reference sequence). Trimming took 5 bases from V and 3 from J, leaving 10 bases between them. This CDR3 reads CASSPGDANEKLFF. The CDR3 nucleotides read TGTGCCAGCAGTCCAGGGGACGCTAATGAAAAACTGTTTTTT.

The gene calls are TRBV7-3 and TRBJ1-3, with 9 bases aligning to TRBD1. Looked up from germline, CDR1 is SGHTA and CDR2 is FQGTGA. The CDR3 runs to 17 residues. J was trimmed by 2 bases and V by 0 bases; bases with no gene match: 5. CDR3 residues: CASSLTGQGTTGNTIYF. CDR3 bases: TGTGCCAGCAGCTTAACGGGACAGGGTACGACTGGAAACACCATATATTTT. Based on the CDR3 plus reference TRBV7-3 and TRBJ1-3, the full variable domain is GAGVSQTPSNKVTEKGKYVELRCDPISGHTALYWYRQSLGQGPEFLIYFQGTGAADDSGLPNDRFFAVRPEGSVSTLKIQRTERGDSAVYLCASSLTGQGTTGNTIYFGEGSWLTVV.

Notes on this clone: Because the CDR3's place on the DNA is in doubt, the DNA is left out and the CDR3 is given as listed by TCRdb. The V gene is TRBV25-1, the J gene TRBJ2-7; no check of the table's D call, TRBD2, against the DNA was made. The CDR3 length is 12 residues, termini included. Germline CDR1 and CDR2: MGHDK and SYGVNS. CDR3 sequence: CASSLFGEEQYF.

This chain uses TRBV5-4 with TRBJ1-1, with a possible D match to TRBD1 (5 bases). The germline V gene has CDR1 SGHNT and CDR2 YYREEE (reference sequence). This CDR3 has 13 amino acids. Trimming left V 2 bases short and J 5 bases short, with 10 bases between. CDR3: CASSFEGRTEAFF. For the CDR3, the DNA is TGTGCCAGCAGCTTCGAGGGGAGGACTGAAGCTTTCTTT. Looking up the rest from reference TRBV5-4 and TRBJ1-1 gives the full variable domain: ETGVTQSPTHLIKTRGQQVTLRCSSQSGHNTVSWYQQALGQGPQFIFQYYREEENGRGNFPPRFSGLQFPNYSSELNVNALELDDSALYLCASSFEGRTEAFFGQGTRLTVV.

The gene calls are TRBV6-4 and TRBJ1-4; TRBD1 might be the D (6 bases). Germline CDR1 MRHNA, CDR2 SNTAGT. V gave up 7 bases and J gave up 5 bases, with 14 bases separating them. The CDR3 is made up of 14 amino acids. DNA of the CDR3: TGTGCCAGCACCGAACGGGGGGCAAATGAAAAACTGTTTTTT. Encoded protein: CASTERGANEKLFF.

This clone was seen a few times. The chain joins TRBV18 to TRBJ2-2; TRBD2 matches 12 bases. Germline assignment: CDR1 KGHSH and CDR2 LQKENI. Trimming at V came to 3 bases and at J to 6 bases, leaving 8 bases not matched to a gene. The CDR3 covers 17 residues. The CDR3 region has the DNA TGTGCCAGCTCACCGGAACTAGCGGGGGGATTCGCCGGGGAGCTGTTTTTT. Amino acids: CASSPELAGGFAGELFF.

This chain joins TRBV5-1 and TRBJ1-6, with D possibly being TRBD1 (6 bases). CDR1 is SGHRS and CDR2 is YFSETQ in the germline V gene. V was cut by 0 bases and J by 10 bases, with 14 bases left in between. CDR3 length equals 15 residues. The CDR3 coding sequence is TGCGCCAGCAGCTTGGATCGGACAGAGGGATCACCCCTCCACTTT. Translation: CASSLDRTEGSPLHF.

Notes on this clone: An end of the junction differs from the germline gene, which may be a read error. The gene calls are TRBV6-1 and TRBJ2-1; weak D call: TRBD2 (5 bases). Per the germline V gene, CDR1 is MNHNS and CDR2 is SASEGT. The CDR3 is made up of 10 amino acids. CDR3 sequence: CASSSGTPVF. The CDR3 nucleotides read TGTGCCAGCTCGAGCGGTACCCCCGTCTTC.

The chain combines TRBV19 with TRBJ2-6, with D possibly matching TRBD1 (6 bases). Germline assignment: CDR1 LNHDA and CDR2 SQIVND (reference sequence). Between the trimmed V and J ends, which lost 7 bases and 4 bases, there was a span of 26 bases. The CDR3 sequence is 19 residues long. CDR3 DNA: TGTGCCAGTACCGTGGGGGCGGGTGCGACATCAAAGGGGGCCAACGTCCTGACTTTC. Amino acids: CASTVGAGATSKGANVLTF.

This clone was picked up one time. The chain uses TRBV6-5 and TRBJ2-7; D is undetermined. The germline CDR1 and CDR2 sequences are MNHEY and SVGAGI. The CDR3 totals 11 residues. With 2 bases removed from V and 7 bases from J, the gap between germline ends came to 6 bases. CDR3 bases: TGTGCCAGCAGTTACGTCGGGGAGCAGTACTTC. Its protein product is CASSYVGEQYF.

The genes are TRBV6-1 and TRBJ2-1, with D possibly being TRBD2 (6 bases). The CDR3 sequence is 14 residues long. The V gene's germline CDR1 is MNHNS and CDR2 SASEGT. Between the trimmed V and J ends, which lost 3 bases and 7 bases, there was a span of 13 bases. The CDR3 DNA reads as TGTGCCAGCAGTGAGTGGGCGGGGCCGAATGAGCAGTTCTTC. This sequence encodes CASSEWAGPNEQFF.

V gene TRBV5-4 combines with J gene TRBJ1-1; no firm D call. Per germline, CDR1 SGHNT and CDR2 YYREEE (reference sequence). V was clipped by 5 bases and J by 1 base, with 9 bases between them. CDR3 size: 13 residues. The CDR3 DNA is TGTGCCAGCAGTCCTCAGGCGAACACTGAAGCTTTCTTT. Translating gives CASSPQANTEAFF. Filled out from reference TRBV5-4 and TRBJ1-1, the complete variable domain reads ETGVTQSPTHLIKTRGQQVTLRCSSQSGHNTVSWYQQALGQGPQFIFQYYREEENGRGNFPPRFSGLQFPNYSSELNVNALELDDSALYLCASSPQANTEAFFGQGTRLTVV.

The rearrangement uses TRBV7-2 and TRBJ2-7, with D possibly matching TRBD2 (6 bases). The CDR3 covers 15 residues. Germline-derived CDR1 and CDR2 are SGHTA and FQGNSA. The germline V and J ends were trimmed by 1 base and 3 bases, with 13 bases remaining between them. CDR3 bases: TGTGCCAGCAGCTTAGTTGGAGGGAGTTACTACGAGCAGTACTTC. It yields the protein CASSLVGGSYYEQYF.

The V call is TRBV19, the J call TRBJ1-1; TRBD1 agrees at 8 bases. Germline V gene data show CDR1 as LNHDA and CDR2 as SQIVND (reference sequence). Trimming took 5 bases from V and 1 from J; bases not matched to a gene: 3. The CDR3 loop spans 14 amino acids. Written as DNA, the CDR3 is TGTGCCAGTAGTGCGGGGACAGGGAACACTGAAGCTTTCTTT. It encodes CASSAGTGNTEAFF.